This TCR beta chain comes out of a study of blood T cell repertoires in COVID-19. Study background: Acute and convalescent COVID-19 specimens originated in the United States, Italy and Spain. From T cells, B-cell-depleted T cells, or PBMCs came the material, which was cDNA or gDNA.

The junction had 8 bases not matched to a gene; V was cut back by 4 bases and J by 6 bases. The CDR3 totals 16 residues. Germline-derived CDR1 and CDR2 are SGHRS and YFSETQ. In the original analysis: Amplifying reference gene primers gave estimates of nucleated cell counts. Assay: immunoSEQ multiplex PCR; the TCRdb copy retains only in-frame clones and omits some. The V and J calls and the clone size are those of that table, but D and trimming were determined from the DNA. In the table there are more than 200,000 clones, around 82% of which are singletons. This clonotype was obtained from a woman in her 50s with acute or convalescent COVID-19. Sequenced material: peripheral blood. The V gene is TRBV5-1, the J gene TRBJ2-3; 13 positions match TRBD2. The CDR3 here is CASSTPGLAGRDTQYF. The CDR3 region has the DNA TGCGCCAGCAGCACCCCGGGACTAGCGGGGCGGGATACGCAGTATTTT.